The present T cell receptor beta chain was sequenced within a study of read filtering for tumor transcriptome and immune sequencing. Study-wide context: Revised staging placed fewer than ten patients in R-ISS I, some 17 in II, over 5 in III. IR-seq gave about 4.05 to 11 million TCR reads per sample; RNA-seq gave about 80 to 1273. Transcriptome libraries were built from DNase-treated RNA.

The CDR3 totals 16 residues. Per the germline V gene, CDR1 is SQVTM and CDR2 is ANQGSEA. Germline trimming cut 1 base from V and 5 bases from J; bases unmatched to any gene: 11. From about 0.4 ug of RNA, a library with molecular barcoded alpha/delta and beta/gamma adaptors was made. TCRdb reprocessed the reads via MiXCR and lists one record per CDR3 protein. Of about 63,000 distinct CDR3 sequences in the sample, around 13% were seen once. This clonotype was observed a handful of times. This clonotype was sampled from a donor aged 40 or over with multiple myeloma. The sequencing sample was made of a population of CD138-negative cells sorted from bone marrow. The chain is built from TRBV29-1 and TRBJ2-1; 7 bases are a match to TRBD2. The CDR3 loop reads CSVEGMSSGTDNEQFF. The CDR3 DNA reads TGCAGCGTTGAAGGTATGTCCAGCGGGACGGACAATGAGCAGTTCTTC.